The next 24 T cell receptor beta chains were all read from a single sample in a study of cytomegalovirus exposure and HLA in healthy donors. The PCR was carried out with 60 Vbeta primers and 13 Jbeta primers. The repertoire was sequenced with immunoSEQ multiplex PCR; TCRdb's copy has only in-frame clones and lacks some. The table shows some 170,000 clones, with approximately 72% occurring only once. The sequenced sample was PBMCs. These receptors all come from a human donor in good health.

This clone was counted between two and nine times. The chain has TRBV6-6 and TRBJ1-2; tentative D call: TRBD1 (6 bases). With 9 bases removed from V and 3 bases from J, the gap between germline ends came to 11 bases. Germline loops: CDR1 MNHNY, CDR2 SVGAGI (reference sequence). This CDR3 region has 12 residues. CDR3 sequence (DNA): TGTGCCAGTATAGGACAGTACTATGGCTACACCTTC. This translates into CASIGQYYGYTF.

This clone was counted a few times. The chain links TRBV2 to TRBJ2-3; a possible D gene is TRBD2 (6 bases). The CDR3 runs to 15 residues. Trimming pared 2 bases from V and 2 bases from J, leaving 11 bases between. Germline V gene data show CDR1 as SNHLY and CDR2 as FYNNEI. CDR3 coding DNA: TGTGCCAGCAGTGAATGGCGGGGAAACACAGATACGCAGTATTTT. This codes for CASSEWRGNTDTQYF.

The genes are TRBV6-5 and TRBJ2-5; D is perhaps TRBD2 (6 bases). The germline gives CDR1 MNHEY, CDR2 SVGAGI. The CDR3 loop spans 15 amino acids. V was clipped by 2 bases and J by 4 bases, with 14 bases between them. The CDR3 DNA follows: TGTGCCAGCAGTTACCGTATCGGGGGTCCAGAGACCCAGTACTTC. It codes for CASSYRIGGPETQYF.

This clone has just a few counts. The V gene is TRBV9, the J gene TRBJ2-5; D ambiguous. CDR3 length equals 12 residues. V was cut by 5 bases and J by 1 base, with 6 bases left in between. Germline CDR1 and CDR2: SGDLS and YYNGEE. The CDR3 spells CASSQIQETQYF. Written as DNA, the CDR3 is TGTGCCAGCAGTCAGATCCAAGAGACCCAGTACTTC.

This clone was picked up one time. V and J are TRBV5-1 and TRBJ1-1; weak D call: TRBD1 (6 bases). This CDR3 has 13 amino acids. Germline V gene sequence: CDR1 SGHRS, CDR2 YFSETQ. Trimming pared 2 bases from V and 8 bases from J, leaving 13 bases between. CDR3 DNA sequence: TGCGCCAGCAGCTTTTCGGACAGAATAGAAGCTTTCTTT. Amino acid sequence: CASSFSDRIEAFF.

The chain employs TRBV19 and TRBJ1-1; TRBD1 might be the D (6 bases). There are 13 residues in the CDR3. Germline CDR1 and CDR2: LNHDA and SQIVND (reference sequence). V gave up 3 bases and J gave up 4 bases, with 9 bases separating them. The CDR3 sequence: CASSMGAGTEAFF. In DNA, the CDR3 is TGTGCCAGTAGTATGGGGGCGGGCACTGAAGCTTTCTTT.

The CDR3 region is CASSTVTGQETQYF. CDR3 sequence (DNA): TGTGCCAGCAGCACGGTGACAGGCCAAGAGACCCAGTACTTC. The V gene is TRBV13, the J gene TRBJ2-5; a possible D gene is TRBD1 (6 bases). The length of the CDR3 is 14 residues. Trimming shortened V by 5 bases and J by 1 base, and 11 bases separated the two germline ends. Germline V lookup: CDR1 PRHDT, CDR2 FYEKMQ (reference sequence).

The gene calls are TRBV2 and TRBJ1-4; D may be TRBD1 (6 bases). V was cut by 6 bases and J by 3 bases, with 14 bases left in between. Looked up from germline, CDR1 is SNHLY and CDR2 is FYNNEI. CDR3 length: 15 amino acids. CDR3 in amino acids: CASRLTGTPNEKLFF. In DNA form, the CDR3 reads TGTGCCAGCAGACTAACAGGGACCCCTAATGAAAAACTGTTTTTT.

The V call is TRBV19, the J call TRBJ1-2; no definite D call. With 3 bases removed from V and 0 bases from J, the gap between germline ends came to 14 bases. Per germline, CDR1 LNHDA and CDR2 SQIVND (reference sequence). This CDR3 region has 16 residues. Here the CDR3 DNA reads TGTGCCAGTAGTATCCGCTCGGCGGCAGCTAACTATGGCTACACCTTC. Its translation: CASSIRSAAANYGYTF.

The chain couples TRBV5-5 to TRBJ1-1, with 9 bases aligning to TRBD1. The CDR3 length is 17 residues. Trimming removed 2 bases from V and 3 bases from J; junction bases left unmatched: 11. Germline V lookup: CDR1 SGHKS, CDR2 YYEKEE (reference sequence). The CDR3 region has the DNA TGTGCCAGCAGCTTTTTCACAGGGGGCGGGTCGGACACTGAAGCTTTCTTT. It specifies CASSFFTGGGSDTEAFF. Supplemented by reference TRBV5-5 and TRBJ1-1, the full variable domain reads DAGVTQSPTHLIKTRGQQVTLRCSPISGHKSVSWYQQVLGQGPQFIFQYYEKEERGRGNFPDRFSARQFPNYSSELNVNALLLGDSALYLCASSFFTGGGSDTEAFFGQGTRLTVV.

This clone has just a few counts. This chain links TRBV7-3 with TRBJ2-1; 11 positions agree with TRBD1. Germline CDR1 SGHTA, CDR2 FQGTGA. V shed 2 bases, J shed 7 bases, and the junction held 4 bases outside the gene matches. This CDR3 region has 15 residues. The CDR3: CASSLGQGALNEQFF. The CDR3 nucleotides read TGTGCCAGCAGCTTAGGACAGGGGGCGCTTAATGAGCAGTTCTTC.

The J gene is TRBJ1-5, the V gene TRBV19; 9 nucleotides line up with TRBD1. Germline loops: CDR1 LNHDA, CDR2 SQIVND (reference sequence). This CDR3 spans 16 amino acids. J was trimmed by 3 bases and V by 4 bases; bases with no gene match: 7. The CDR3 sequence: CASSTGDRDDNQPQHF. The CDR3 DNA sequence: TGTGCCAGTAGTACCGGGGACAGGGACGACAATCAGCCCCAGCATTTT.

V gene TRBV19 combines with J gene TRBJ1-2; TRBD1 matches at 8 bases. The CDR3 contains 12 residues. J gave up 7 bases and V 8 bases, and 6 bases lay outside the gene matches. Germline V gene data show CDR1 as LNHDA and CDR2 as SQIVND (reference sequence). CDR3 amino acids: CASLDRVGGYTF. DNA of the CDR3: TGTGCCAGTTTGGACAGGGTCGGTGGCTACACCTTC.

Written as DNA, the CDR3 is TGTGCCAGCAGCTTTACAGGATCTATGAACACTGAAGCTTTCTTT. It translates to CASSFTGSMNTEAFF. The chain joins TRBV7-9 to TRBJ1-1; D perhaps matches TRBD1 (5 bases). CDR1 and CDR2 (germline): SEHNR, FQNEAQ (reference sequence). The CDR3 is made up of 15 amino acids. Trimming took off 3 bases at V and 0 bases at J, with 11 bases between the two ends.

The chain combines TRBV27 with TRBJ2-1, with D perhaps matching TRBD1 (6 bases). The length of the CDR3 is 13 residues. Trimming shortened V by 7 bases and J by 7 bases, and 14 bases separated the two germline ends. The germline gives CDR1 MNHEY, CDR2 SMNVEV (reference sequence). CDR3 sequence (DNA): TGTGCCAGCACACGGACAGTAGGGAATGAGCAGTTCTTC. The encoded protein is CASTRTVGNEQFF.

This chain links TRBV7-6 with TRBJ1-1; D may be TRBD1 (5 bases). The CDR3 runs 13 residues. V was pared by 5 bases and J by 7 bases, with 14 bases between. Germline CDR1 reads SGHVS; CDR2 reads FNYEAQ. CDR3 region: CASSPGRGIEAFF. The CDR3 DNA follows: TGTGCCAGCAGCCCAGGGCGGGGTATTGAAGCTTTCTTT.

As concerns this clone: The junction shows a germline mismatch at one end, possibly a read error. The chain uses TRBV11-2 and TRBJ2-5; tentatively, D is TRBD2 (5 bases). The CDR3 sequence is 14 residues long. Germline CDR1 is SGHAT and CDR2 is FQNNGV. DNA of the CDR3: TGTGCCAGCAGCGTAGACTGGACTGAAGAGACCCAGTACTTC. It yields the protein CASSVDWTEETQYF.

This rearrangement joins TRBV7-2 to TRBJ1-5; 7 positions agree with TRBD1. The CDR3 contains 13 residues. J was trimmed by 7 bases and V by 3 bases; bases with no gene match: 3. Germline V gene sequence: CDR1 SGHTA, CDR2 FQGNSA. The CDR3 DNA is TGTGCCAGCAGCTTTGACAGGGCCCAGCCCCAGCATTTT. Protein product: CASSFDRAQPQHF.

The chain carries TRBV15 and TRBJ2-1; 10 bases are shared with TRBD1. The trim removed 3 bases at V and 9 bases at J, leaving 2 bases unmatched. Germline lookup yields CDR1 LNHNV and CDR2 YYDKDF (reference sequence). CDR3 length: 13 amino acids. In DNA form, the CDR3 reads TGTGCCACCAGCAGGGACAGGGGGTTTGAGCAGTTCTTC. Translation: CATSRDRGFEQFF.

V gene TRBV29-1 combines with J gene TRBJ2-3; the match to TRBD2 covers 11 bases. Germline trimming cut 5 bases from V and 4 bases from J; bases unmatched to any gene: 8. There are 15 residues in the CDR3. CDR1 and CDR2 from the germline V gene are SQVTM and ANQGSEA. This CDR3 reads CSVPSSGGVADTQYF. CDR3 nucleotide sequence: TGCAGCGTTCCTAGTAGCGGGGGGGTCGCAGATACGCAGTATTTT.

J is TRBJ1-1 and V is TRBV4-3, with TRBD1 identical over 9 bases. The CDR3 runs to 13 residues. Germline CDR1 reads LGHNA; CDR2 reads YSLEER. The V and J ends lost 4 bases and 8 bases, in that order; junction bases with no gene match: 5. The CDR3 is CASSPGQGIEAFF. CDR3 DNA sequence: TGCGCCAGCAGCCCCGGACAGGGGATAGAAGCTTTCTTT.

The rearrangement joins TRBV7-9 to TRBJ2-2, with 7 bases matching TRBD1. Trimming at V came to 7 bases and at J to 7 bases, leaving 21 bases not matched to a gene. The length of the CDR3 is 18 residues. Germline V gene sequence: CDR1 SEHNR, CDR2 FQNEAQ (reference sequence). The CDR3 DNA is TGTGCCAGCACCGAGATCCCGGCTCGAAGGGGGCGCGGCGGGGAGCTGTTTTTT. This codes for CASTEIPARRGRGGELFF. Supplemented by reference TRBV7-9 and TRBJ2-2, the full variable domain reads DTGVSQNPRHKITKRGQNVTFRCDPISEHNRLYWYRQTLGQGPEFLTYFQNEAQLEKSRLLSDRFSAERPKGSFSTLEIQRTEQGDSAMYLCASTEIPARRGRGGELFFGEGSRLTVL.

The V call is TRBV5-6, the J call TRBJ2-7, with 7 bases that match TRBD1. The germline V gene has CDR1 SGHDT and CDR2 YYEEEE. This CDR3 is 15 amino acids long. V shed 5 bases, J shed 3 bases, and the junction held 11 bases outside the gene matches. The CDR3 loop is CASSRPLTGRYEQYF. DNA of the CDR3: TGTGCCAGCAGTCGCCCTTTGACAGGGCGCTACGAGCAGTACTTC.

J is TRBJ2-2 and V is TRBV19; perhaps TRBD2 as D (5 bases). The ends were cut back, 1 base at V and 6 bases at J, with 6 bases in the middle. The CDR3 runs 13 residues. Germline V gene lookup returns CDR1 LNHDA and CDR2 SQIVND (reference sequence). CDR3 bases: TGTGCCAGTAGTATAGGGGGAGCCGGGGAGCTGTTTTTT. It translates to CASSIGGAGELFF.